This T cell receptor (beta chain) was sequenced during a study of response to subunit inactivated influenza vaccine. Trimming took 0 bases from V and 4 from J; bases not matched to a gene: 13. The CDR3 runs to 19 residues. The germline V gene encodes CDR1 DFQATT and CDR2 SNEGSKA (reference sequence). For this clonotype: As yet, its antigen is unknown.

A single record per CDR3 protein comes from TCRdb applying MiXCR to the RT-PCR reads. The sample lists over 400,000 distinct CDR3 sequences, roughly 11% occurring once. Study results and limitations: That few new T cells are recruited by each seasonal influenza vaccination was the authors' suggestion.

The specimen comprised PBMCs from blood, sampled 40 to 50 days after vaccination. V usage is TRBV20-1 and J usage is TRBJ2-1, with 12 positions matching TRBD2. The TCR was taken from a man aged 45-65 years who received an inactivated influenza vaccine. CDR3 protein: CSARDLRTSSGRVYNEQFF. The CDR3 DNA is TGCAGTGCTAGAGATCTCCGGACTTCTAGCGGGAGGGTTTACAATGAGCAGTTCTTC.